These 5 T cell receptor beta chains came from one sample sequenced in a study of vaccination and CD4 T cells after COVID-19. TCRdb processed the PCR reads anew with MiXCR; each CDR3 protein has one entry. Among approximately 36,000 distinct CDR3 sequences listed, under 45% were seen once. Sample time point: late sampling 161 to 241 days after vaccination in a few convalescent patients. Sequenced material: CD4+ T cells from blood, taken about 7 months after SARS-CoV-2 vaccination. The receptors were sampled from a human donor who had recovered from COVID-19.

The chain links TRBV12-3 or TRBV12-4 to TRBJ1-1; 7 bases match TRBD1. V trimming: 3 bases; J trimming: 1 base; junction bases outside the gene matches: 8. The length of the CDR3 is 16 residues. Here the CDR3 DNA reads TGTGCCAGCAGTTTGGGGGCCCGGGACAGGAACACTGAAGCTTTCTTT. Protein sequence: CASSLGARDRNTEAFF.

J is TRBJ1-2 and V is TRBV2, with D unresolved. V shed 1 base and J shed 6 bases, with 9 bases lying between them. Germline CDR1 reads SNHLY; CDR2 reads FYNNEI. This CDR3 region has 13 residues. In nucleotides, the CDR3 is TGTGCCAGCAGTGAAGGCCAGTTACATGGCTACACCTTC. Translation: CASSEGQLHGYTF.

This clonotype was seen more than once but under ten times. V is TRBV15 and J is TRBJ2-7; the D gene is possibly TRBD2 (6 bases). From germline, CDR1 is LNHNV and CDR2 YYDKDF (reference sequence). The germline V and J ends were trimmed by 3 bases and 4 bases, with 16 bases remaining between them. The CDR3 extends over 15 amino acids. For the CDR3, the DNA is TGTGCCACCAGCAGCGAAACGGGACTTTCTTACGAGCAGTACTTC. This gives the protein CATSSETGLSYEQYF.

This clonotype was seen more than once but under ten times. This chain joins TRBV5-4 and TRBJ2-5; the D gene is possibly TRBD2 (7 bases). Looked up from germline, CDR1 is SGHNT and CDR2 is YYREEE (reference sequence). This CDR3 has 13 residues. The V gene lost 6 bases and the J gene lost 5 bases, with 14 bases spanning the gap. The CDR3 DNA reads TGTGCCAGCACAATCGGGGGGCTTGAGACCCAGTACTTC. It specifies CASTIGGLETQYF.

There are a few counts of this clonotype. The V call is TRBV19, the J call TRBJ2-1; the match to TRBD2 covers 14 bases. V shed 1 base, J shed 1 base, and the junction held 6 bases outside the gene matches. The germline CDR1 and CDR2 sequences are LNHDA and SQIVND (reference sequence). This CDR3 region has 19 residues. Here the CDR3 reads CASSIGGTSGSGSYNEQFF. As DNA, the CDR3 is TGTGCCAGTAGTATAGGGGGGACTAGCGGGAGTGGTTCCTACAATGAGCAGTTCTTC.